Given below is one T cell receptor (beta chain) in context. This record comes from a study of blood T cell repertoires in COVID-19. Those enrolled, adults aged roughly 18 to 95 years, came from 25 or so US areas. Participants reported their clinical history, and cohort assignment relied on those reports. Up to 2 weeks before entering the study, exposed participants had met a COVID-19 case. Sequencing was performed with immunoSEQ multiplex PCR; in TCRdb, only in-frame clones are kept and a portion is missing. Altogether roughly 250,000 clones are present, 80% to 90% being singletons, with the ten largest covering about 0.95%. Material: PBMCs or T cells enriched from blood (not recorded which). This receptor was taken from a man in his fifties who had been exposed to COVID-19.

The CDR3 region is CASSLRQLTEAFF. CDR3 sequence (DNA): TGTGCCAGCAGCCTAAGACAACTCACTGAAGCTTTCTTT. The chain combines TRBV3-1 (or the pseudogene TRBV3-2) with TRBJ1-1; no clear D gene. The CDR3 length is 13 residues. V dropped 4 bases and J dropped 4 bases, with 10 bases sitting between them. The germline CDR1 and CDR2 sequences are LGHDT and YNNKEL (reference sequence).